These 27 T cell receptor beta chains originate from one sample sequenced in a study of cytomegalovirus exposure and HLA in healthy donors. PCR amplification relied on 60 Vbeta primers (plus 13 Jbeta primers). Sequencing used immunoSEQ multiplex PCR; TCRdb keeps in-frame clones, though not all of them. The table lists approximately 110,000 clones. Specimen: PBMCs. Receptor source: a man younger than 30 in good health and CMV-seronegative.

The chain carries TRBV5-1 and TRBJ1-1; D is unresolved. The CDR3 has 14 amino acids. Germline V gene data show CDR1 as SGHRS and CDR2 as YFSETQ. The germline V and J ends were trimmed by 4 bases and 6 bases, with 16 bases remaining between them. The CDR3 nucleotides read TGCGCCAGCAGCCTGACATATCGTAAATCTGAAGCTTTCTTT. Protein sequence: CASSLTYRKSEAFF.

Points on this clone: One end of the junction does not line up with germline, which may come from a read error. The chain couples TRBV5-1 to TRBJ2-7, with 7 bases identical to TRBD1. The CDR3 runs to 13 residues. Germline V CDR1 and CDR2: SGHRS, YFSETQ. The CDR3 here is CASSLEGQTMRHF. The CDR3 DNA reads as TGCGCCAGCAGCTTGGAGGGACAGACGATGAGGCACTTC.

V and J are TRBV27 and TRBJ1-6, with 9 bases identical to TRBD1. Germline CDR1 is MNHEY and CDR2 is SMNVEV (reference sequence). The CDR3 loop spans 17 amino acids. J was trimmed by 1 base and V by 8 bases; bases with no gene match: 9. CDR3: CASGTLQGASYNSPLHF. The CDR3 bases are TGTGCCAGCGGCACTTTACAGGGGGCGTCCTATAATTCACCCCTCCACTTT.

The chain recombines TRBV12-5 with TRBJ2-5; 8 nucleotides line up with TRBD2. Germline CDR1 reads LGHNT; CDR2 reads FRNRAP. The CDR3 has 16 residues. V trimming: 5 bases; J trimming: 9 bases; junction bases outside the gene matches: 17. The CDR3 sequence is CASGVPSAGADMAQYF. CDR3 DNA: TGTGCTAGTGGTGTGCCCTCAGCGGGGGCCGACATGGCCCAGTACTTC. The entire variable domain, with the rest obtained from reference TRBV12-5 and TRBJ2-5, is as follows: DARVTQTPRHKVTEMGQEVTMRCQPILGHNTVFWYRQTMMQGLELLAYFRNRAPLDDSGMPKDRFSAEMPDATLATLKIQPSEPRDSAVYFCASGVPSAGADMAQYFGPGTRLLVL.

The chain combines TRBV15 with TRBJ1-1; 8 bases align to TRBD1. This CDR3 contains 14 residues. V shed 3 bases, J shed 4 bases, and the junction held 4 bases outside the gene matches. CDR1 LNHNV and CDR2 YYDKDF come from the germline V gene (reference sequence). CDR3 nucleotide sequence: TGTGCCACCAGCAGGGACAGGGAGGCCACTGAAGCTTTCTTT. Residues: CATSRDREATEAFF.

This chain joins TRBV6-1 and TRBJ1-2, with D possibly TRBD1 on 6 matching bases. Germline V gene sequence: CDR1 MNHNS, CDR2 SASEGT. The V end lost 6 bases, the J end lost 3 bases, and 17 bases lay between the germline ends. The CDR3 covers 15 residues. CDR3 in amino acids: CASREYVQGHYGYTF. Here the CDR3 DNA reads TGTGCCAGCAGGGAATACGTACAGGGACACTATGGCTACACCTTC.

The rearrangement links TRBV28 to TRBJ2-3; D remains ambiguous. This CDR3 is built from 14 residues. The V and J ends lost 2 bases and 7 bases respectively, with 13 bases between them. Germline CDR1 MDHEN, CDR2 SYDVKM. CDR3 nucleotides: TGTGCCAGCAGTTTAGCGGTGGTGGTAAATACGCAGTATTTT. It specifies CASSLAVVVNTQYF.

CDR3 region: CASSGGNREGQETQYF. The CDR3 nucleotides read TGTGCCAGCAGTGGTGGTAATAGGGAGGGTCAAGAGACCCAGTACTTC. This chain connects TRBV6-1 to TRBJ2-5; 7 positions agree with TRBD2. The length of the CDR3 is 16 residues. V trimming: 4 bases; J trimming: 2 bases; junction bases outside the gene matches: 10. Germline CDR1 reads MNHNS; CDR2 reads SASEGT.

This rearrangement joins TRBV2 to TRBJ1-2; TRBD1 matches 7 bases. The CDR3 is made up of 13 amino acids. V lost 8 bases, J lost 0 bases, and 3 bases stayed unmatched. Germline CDR1 reads SNHLY; CDR2 reads FYNNEI. The CDR3 nucleotides are TGTGCCAGCCCAGACAGGGCTAACTATGGCTACACCTTC. It is translated as CASPDRANYGYTF.

J is TRBJ2-3 and V is TRBV28; 7 nucleotides match TRBD1. The V segment lost 5 bases and the J segment 7 bases; nucleotides outside the gene matches: 12. Germline V gene data show CDR1 as MDHEN and CDR2 as SYDVKM. This CDR3 region has 15 residues. CDR3 amino acids: CASSSRDRHLNTQYF. CDR3 DNA: TGTGCCAGCAGTAGCCGGGACAGACATTTAAATACGCAGTATTTT. The variable domain in full, with the rest retrieved from reference TRBV28 and TRBJ2-3, is DVKVTQSSRYLVKRTGEKVFLECVQDMDHENMFWYRQDPGLGLRLIYFSYDVKMKEKGDIPEGYSVSREKKERFSLILESASTNQTSMYLCASSSRDRHLNTQYFGPGTRLTVL.

The V and J genes are TRBV5-1 and TRBJ1-1; D gene ambiguous. CDR3 length equals 14 residues. V was pared by 0 bases and J by 4 bases, with 10 bases between. Per the germline V gene, CDR1 is SGHRS and CDR2 is YFSETQ. The chain's CDR3 is CASSLEWAGTEAFF. Here the CDR3 DNA reads TGCGCCAGCAGCTTGGAGTGGGCTGGCACTGAAGCTTTCTTT.

The V call is TRBV6-5, the J call TRBJ2-1, with 8 bases lining up with TRBD2. The CDR3 runs 15 residues. Germline V gives CDR1 MNHEY, CDR2 SVGAGI. J gave up 7 bases and V 6 bases, and 11 bases lay outside the gene matches. CDR3 nucleotides: TGTGCCAGCAGCCCCCCGGGAGGGCCGGGGAATGAGCAGTTCTTC. Translation gives CASSPPGGPGNEQFF.

About this clone: In the same sample, other DNA sequences code for this CDR3. This chain joins TRBV6-1 and TRBJ1-1, with D perhaps matching TRBD1 (6 bases). Germline V CDR1 and CDR2: MNHNS, SASEGT. The CDR3 is made up of 13 amino acids. Trimming left V 3 bases short and J 1 base short, with 6 bases between. CDR3 protein: CASSDRGNTEAFF. As DNA, the CDR3 is TGTGCCAGCAGTGACAGGGGGAACACTGAAGCTTTCTTT.

V is TRBV5-1 and J is TRBJ2-5; D possibly corresponds to TRBD2 (6 bases). V was shortened by 6 bases and J by 4 bases, with 22 bases between the two germline ends. This CDR3 has 16 residues. Germline lookup yields CDR1 SGHRS and CDR2 YFSETQ. CDR3 protein: CASTLQGQGSGETQYF. Written as DNA, the CDR3 is TGCGCCAGCACTCTGCAAGGGCAGGGTAGCGGAGAGACCCAGTACTTC.

The gene calls are TRBV19 and TRBJ2-5; 12 nucleotides match TRBD2. The CDR3 is 18 amino acids. Looked up from germline, CDR1 is LNHDA and CDR2 is SQIVND (reference sequence). Trimming took 1 base from V and 0 from J; bases not matched to a gene: 6. In DNA, the CDR3 is TGTGCCAGTAGTATAGGACTAGCGGGGGCCACGTACCAAGAGACCCAGTACTTC. Translation gives CASSIGLAGATYQETQYF. Based on the CDR3 plus reference TRBV19 and TRBJ2-5, the full variable domain is DGGITQSPKYLFRKEGQNVTLSCEQNLNHDAMYWYRQDPGQGLRLIYYSQIVNDFQKGDIAEGYSVSREKKESFPLTVTSAQKNPTAFYLCASSIGLAGATYQETQYFGPGTRLLVL.

This chain links TRBV28 with TRBJ1-5, with 8 bases that match TRBD1. With 6 bases clipped from V and 6 bases from J, the junction kept 7 bases outside the gene matches. Germline V gene sequence: CDR1 MDHEN, CDR2 SYDVKM. This CDR3 has 14 residues. The CDR3 DNA reads as TGTGCCAGCAGCCGCGGACAGGGCGTTCAGCCCCAGCATTTT. This translates into CASSRGQGVQPQHF.

This chain uses TRBV4-1 with TRBJ2-7; 9 bases fit TRBD2. The V and J ends lost 3 bases and 6 bases, in that order; junction bases with no gene match: 9. The CDR3 has 15 amino acids. In germline, CDR1 is MGHRA, CDR2 YSYEKL. As DNA, the CDR3 is TGCGCCAGCAGCCACCTTTTTGGGACTAGCTCCGAGCAGTACTTC. Its translation: CASSHLFGTSSEQYF.

The genes are TRBV5-1 and TRBJ1-5, with TRBD1 matching 11 bases. The CDR3 sequence is 14 residues long. V lost 4 bases, J lost 7 bases, and 4 bases stayed unmatched. Germline lookup yields CDR1 SGHRS and CDR2 YFSETQ. The CDR3 DNA follows: TGCGCCAGCAGCCCGGGACAGGGGGGACAGCCCCAGCATTTT. It codes for CASSPGQGGQPQHF. The whole variable domain, filled in from reference TRBV5-1 and TRBJ1-5, reads KAGVTQTPRYLIKTRGQQVTLSCSPISGHRSVSWYQQTPGQGLQFLFEYFSETQRNKGNFPGRFSGRQFSNSRSEMNVSTLELGDSALYLCASSPGQGGQPQHFGDGTRLSIL.

The J gene is TRBJ1-5, the V gene TRBV10-2; D uncertain. The CDR3 runs to 14 residues. CDR1 and CDR2 from the germline V gene are WSHSY and SAAADI. V was pared by 3 bases and J by 0 bases, with 6 bases between. The CDR3 spells CASSDVRSNQPQHF. The CDR3 DNA sequence: TGCGCCAGCAGTGATGTCCGTAGCAATCAGCCCCAGCATTTT.

The genes are TRBV5-1 and TRBJ1-1; TRBD1 aligns across 9 bases. Germline V gene sequence: CDR1 SGHRS, CDR2 YFSETQ. This CDR3 has 14 amino acids. After removal of 4 bases from V and 7 bases from J, the junction contained 8 bases not matched to a gene. The CDR3 sequence is CASSPMGQGDEAFF. Written as DNA, the CDR3 is TGCGCCAGCAGCCCGATGGGACAGGGAGATGAAGCTTTCTTT.

The rearrangement joins TRBV29-1 to TRBJ1-4; no definite D call. This CDR3 has 15 residues. Deletions cut 3 bases from V and 10 bases from J, with 21 bases between. Germline-derived CDR1 and CDR2 are SQVTM and ANQGSEA. The CDR3 loop reads CSVESWGGKEGKLFF. The CDR3 DNA is TGCAGCGTTGAGAGTTGGGGAGGGAAGGAGGGAAAACTGTTTTTT. Variable domain in full (rest from reference TRBV29-1 and TRBJ1-4): SAVISQKPSRDICQRGTSLTIQCQVDSQVTMMFWYRQQPGQSLTLIATANQGSEATYESGFVIDKFPISRPNLTFSTLTVSNMSPEDSSIYLCSVESWGGKEGKLFFGSGTQLSVL.

The rearrangement links TRBV28 to TRBJ1-1, with D possibly matching TRBD1 (5 bases). V lost 1 base and J 4 bases, leaving 13 bases between the germline ends. Germline-derived CDR1 and CDR2 are MDHEN and SYDVKM. The CDR3 covers 15 residues. DNA for the CDR3: TGTGCCAGCAGTTTATCCGCAGGGTTGGGCACTGAAGCTTTCTTT. Protein sequence: CASSLSAGLGTEAFF.

The rearrangement joins TRBV7-2 to TRBJ2-1, with 7 nucleotides matching TRBD2. This CDR3 spans 15 amino acids. J lost 9 bases, V lost 2 bases, and 10 bases had no gene match. CDR1 SGHTA and CDR2 FQGNSA come from the germline V gene. CDR3 loop: CASSLSGGRRGEQFF. CDR3 nucleotide sequence: TGTGCCAGCAGCTTAAGCGGCGGGAGAAGGGGTGAGCAGTTCTTC.

The V gene is TRBV5-1, the J gene TRBJ2-1, with 7 bases aligning to TRBD1. Germline-derived CDR1 and CDR2 are SGHRS and YFSETQ. CDR3 length equals 17 residues. The V segment lost 4 bases and the J segment 8 bases; nucleotides outside the gene matches: 18. The CDR3 region is CASSRGQARVVVDEQFF. CDR3 in DNA: TGCGCCAGCAGCCGAGGACAGGCCAGGGTGGTTGTCGATGAGCAGTTCTTC.

V usage is TRBV19 and J usage is TRBJ2-5, with 11 bases lining up with TRBD2. In germline, CDR1 is LNHDA, CDR2 SQIVND (reference sequence). V shed 6 bases and J 1 base; nucleotides not matched to a gene: 7. CDR3 length equals 16 residues. The CDR3 sequence is CASSPPSGRFQETQYF. The CDR3 DNA reads as TGTGCCAGTAGCCCTCCTAGCGGGAGGTTCCAAGAGACCCAGTACTTC.

The V and J genes are TRBV30 and TRBJ2-2; D gene unclear. Germline CDR1 is GTSNPN and CDR2 is SVGIG (reference sequence). The V end lost 4 bases, the J end lost 4 bases, and 10 bases lay between the germline ends. The CDR3 extends over 13 amino acids. As DNA, the CDR3 is TGTGCCTGGACACAAACGGGCACCGGGGAGCTGTTTTTT. This translates into CAWTQTGTGELFF.

As for this clone: The germline gene is not matched at one end of the junction; a read error may be the cause. J is TRBJ2-5 and V is TRBV7-7; the match to TRBD2 covers 12 bases. The length of the CDR3 is 16 residues. Germline V gene sequence: CDR1 SSHAT, CDR2 FNYEAQ (reference sequence). This CDR3 reads CASSQTSGGTGETQYF. The CDR3 region has the DNA TGTGCTAGCAGCCAAACTAGCGGGGGGACTGGGGAGACCCAGTACTTC.